The 9 T cell receptor beta chains given below trace back to one sample, sequenced in a study of beta chain features in type 1 diabetes. Every isolated RNA sample was fully reverse transcribed, so sequencing captured expressed TCRB transcripts. Clones were sequenced by immunoSEQ multiplex PCR, and TCRdb holds only the in-frame ones, with some missing. Here the sample spans around 200,000 clones, roughly an eighth being singletons. The material sequenced was central memory CD4+ T cells from blood. These receptors originate from a woman aged 18 to 35 in good health.

Concerning this clone itself: Other DNA sequences in this specimen translate into the identical CDR3. This chain uses TRBV20-1 with TRBJ2-1; no clear D gene. The V and J ends lost 3 bases and 4 bases respectively, with 4 bases between them. The germline V gene encodes CDR1 DFQATT and CDR2 SNEGSKA (reference sequence). This CDR3 region has 11 residues. This CDR3 reads CSASNYNEQFF. The CDR3 bases are TGCAGTGCTAGCAATTACAATGAGCAGTTCTTC.

This sequence joins TRBV27 and TRBJ2-1; unclear D gene. V dropped 2 bases and J dropped 5 bases, with 10 bases sitting between them. This CDR3 comprises 14 residues. Germline CDR1 MNHEY, CDR2 SMNVEV (reference sequence). The CDR3 coding sequence is TGTGCCAGCAGTTTACGGAGCGCAAACAATGAGCAGTTCTTC. Residues: CASSLRSANNEQFF.

This sequence joins TRBV11-2 and TRBJ2-5; tentative D call: TRBD1 (6 bases). This CDR3 spans 16 amino acids. Deletions cut 1 base from V and 5 bases from J, with 17 bases between. Germline V gene lookup returns CDR1 SGHAT and CDR2 FQNNGV. CDR3 amino acids: CASSLARHPQGETQYF. The CDR3 DNA reads TGTGCCAGCAGCTTAGCCCGACACCCCCAGGGGGAGACCCAGTACTTC.

This clone has just a few counts. This chain joins TRBV28 and TRBJ2-7, with a weak D call TRBD2 (6 bases). Deletions cut 7 bases from V and 2 bases from J, with 21 bases between. The germline gives CDR1 MDHEN, CDR2 SYDVKM. The CDR3 has 16 residues. DNA of the CDR3: TGTGCCAGCATACGAGGGCGCGGGACGGCAGCCTACGAGCAGTACTTC. Translation gives CASIRGRGTAAYEQYF.

This clone was observed a handful of times. Written as DNA, the CDR3 is TGCGCCAGCAGCCAAGACTTCCTAGCGGGAGGTAGGGGCGGTGATGAGCAGTTCTTC. The encoded protein is CASSQDFLAGGRGGDEQFF. The chain links TRBV4-3 to TRBJ2-1; 11 bases map to TRBD2. CDR1 is LGHNA, CDR2 YSLEER, per germline. V lost 0 bases, J lost 8 bases, and 15 bases stayed unmatched. This CDR3 has 19 residues.

This clone was detected a few times. This sequence joins TRBV28 and TRBJ1-2; D may be TRBD1 (6 bases). Trimming cost V 8 bases and J 6 bases, with 22 bases left between them. From germline, CDR1 is MDHEN and CDR2 SYDVKM. The CDR3 is made up of 15 amino acids. The CDR3 reads CASEKAGAAAHGYTF. CDR3 coding DNA: TGTGCCAGCGAGAAAGCGGGGGCCGCGGCCCATGGCTACACCTTC.

This clone was observed a few times. The genes are TRBV5-1 and TRBJ2-1, with 9 bases lining up with TRBD2. CDR1 is SGHRS, CDR2 YFSETQ, per germline. The CDR3 is made up of 15 amino acids. V was pared by 0 bases and J by 6 bases, with 4 bases of the junction left unmatched. The chain's CDR3 is CASSLGPSGINEQFF. The CDR3 DNA sequence: TGCGCCAGCAGCTTGGGCCCTAGCGGGATCAATGAGCAGTTCTTC.

The rearrangement joins TRBV29-1 to TRBJ2-4; 12 nucleotides agree with TRBD2. Germline V gene data show CDR1 as SQVTM and CDR2 as ANQGSEA. The ends lost 7 bases at V and 2 bases at J; junction bases unmatched: 12. The length of the CDR3 is 17 residues. CDR3 sequence: CSAAPTSGRTSKNIQYF. As DNA, the CDR3 is TGCAGCGCCGCCCCAACTAGCGGGAGGACCTCCAAAAACATTCAGTACTTC.

The rearrangement links TRBV4-2 to TRBJ2-4; a possible D gene is TRBD1 (6 bases). Trimming took off 0 bases at V and 6 bases at J, with 12 bases between the two ends. This CDR3 is 15 amino acids long. Germline CDR1 is LGHNA and CDR2 is YNFKEQ. The chain's CDR3 is CASSQEDSVGNIQYF. Written as DNA, the CDR3 is TGTGCCAGCAGCCAAGAGGACAGTGTCGGAAACATTCAGTACTTC.